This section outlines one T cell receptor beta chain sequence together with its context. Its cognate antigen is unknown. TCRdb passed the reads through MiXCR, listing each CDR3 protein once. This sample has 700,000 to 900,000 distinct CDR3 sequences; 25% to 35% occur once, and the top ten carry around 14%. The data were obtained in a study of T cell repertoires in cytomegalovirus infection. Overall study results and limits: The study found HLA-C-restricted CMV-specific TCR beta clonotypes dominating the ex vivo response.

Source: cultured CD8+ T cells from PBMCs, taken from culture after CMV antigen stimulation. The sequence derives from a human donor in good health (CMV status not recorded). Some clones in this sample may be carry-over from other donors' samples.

CDR3 region: CATSDPYYTSGGAPDTQYF. DNA of the CDR3: TGTGCCACCAGTGATCCATACTATACTAGCGGGGGGGCCCCAGATACGCAGTATTTT. This rearrangement joins TRBV24-1 to TRBJ2-3, with 13 bases fitting TRBD2. This CDR3 spans 19 amino acids. The germline gives CDR1 KGHDR, CDR2 SFDVKD. With 3 bases clipped from V and 4 bases from J, the junction kept 12 bases outside the gene matches.